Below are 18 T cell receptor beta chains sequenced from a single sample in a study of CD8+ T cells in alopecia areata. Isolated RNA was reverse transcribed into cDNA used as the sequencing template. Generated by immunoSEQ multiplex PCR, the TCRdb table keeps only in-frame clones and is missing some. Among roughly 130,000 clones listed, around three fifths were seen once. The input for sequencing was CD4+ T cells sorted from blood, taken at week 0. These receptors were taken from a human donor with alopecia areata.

CDR3 sequence reads: CSGLAGGQETQYF. CDR3 nucleotides: TGCAGCGGACTAGCGGGGGGCCAAGAGACCCAGTACTTC. This chain connects TRBV29-1 to TRBJ2-5, with 13 bases matching TRBD2. This CDR3 is built from 13 residues. Germline assignment: CDR1 SQVTM and CDR2 ANQGSEA. V shed 7 bases, J shed 1 base, and the junction held 0 bases outside the gene matches.

CDR3: CASRGVPGANVLTF. Written as DNA, the CDR3 is TGTGCCAGCAGAGGTGTGCCTGGGGCCAACGTCCTGACTTTC. This sequence joins TRBV7-2 and TRBJ2-6; D not certain. V lost 6 bases, J lost 2 bases, and 8 bases lay in between. The CDR3 loop spans 14 amino acids. Germline CDR1 is SGHTA and CDR2 is FQGNSA.

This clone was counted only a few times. The CDR3 DNA sequence: TGTGCCAGCTGCAAACAGGGTGGGGTTGAAGAGACCCAGTACTTC. Translating it yields CASCKQGGVEETQYF. The rearrangement links TRBV7-2 to TRBJ2-5, with a tentative D call TRBD1 (6 bases). Germline V gene data show CDR1 as SGHTA and CDR2 as FQGNSA. V was trimmed by 8 bases and J by 3 bases, leaving 19 bases between them. This CDR3 has 15 residues.

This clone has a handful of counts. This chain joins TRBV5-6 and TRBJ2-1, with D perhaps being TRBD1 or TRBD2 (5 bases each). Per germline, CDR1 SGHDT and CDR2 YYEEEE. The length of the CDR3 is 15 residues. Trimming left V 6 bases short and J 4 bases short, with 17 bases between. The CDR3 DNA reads TGTGCCAGCACCCCCAGGGACGTCTGGTACAATGAGCAGTTCTTC. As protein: CASTPRDVWYNEQFF. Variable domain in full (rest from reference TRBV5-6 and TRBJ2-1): DAGVTQSPTHLIKTRGQQVTLRCSPKSGHDTVSWYQQALGQGPQFIFQYYEEEERQRGNFPDRFSGHQFPNYSSELNVNALLLGDSALYLCASTPRDVWYNEQFFGPGTRLTVL.

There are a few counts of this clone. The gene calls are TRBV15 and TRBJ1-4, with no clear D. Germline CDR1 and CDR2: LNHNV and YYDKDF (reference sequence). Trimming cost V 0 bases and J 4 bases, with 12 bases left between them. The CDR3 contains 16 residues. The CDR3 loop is CATSRDIADHNEKLFF. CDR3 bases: TGTGCCACCAGCAGAGATATAGCGGATCATAATGAAAAACTGTTTTTT. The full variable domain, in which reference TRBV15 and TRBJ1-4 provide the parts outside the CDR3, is DAMVIQNPRYQVTQFGKPVTLSCSQTLNHNVMYWYQQKSSQAPKLLFHYYDKDFNNEADTPDNFQSRRPNTSFCFLDIRSPGLGDTAMYLCATSRDIADHNEKLFFGSGTQLSVL.

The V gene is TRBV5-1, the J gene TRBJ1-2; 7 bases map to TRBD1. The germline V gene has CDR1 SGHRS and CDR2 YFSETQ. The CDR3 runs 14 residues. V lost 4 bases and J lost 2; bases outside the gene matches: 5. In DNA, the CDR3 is TGCGCCAGCAGCCGGTCGACAGGGAACTATGGCTACACCTTC. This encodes CASSRSTGNYGYTF.

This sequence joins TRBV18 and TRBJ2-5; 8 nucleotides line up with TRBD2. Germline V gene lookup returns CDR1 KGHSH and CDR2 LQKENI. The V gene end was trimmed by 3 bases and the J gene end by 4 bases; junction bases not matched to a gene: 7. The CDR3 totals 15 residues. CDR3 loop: CASSPFGTSRETQYF. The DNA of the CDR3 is TGTGCCAGCTCACCGTTCGGGACTAGTCGAGAGACCCAGTACTTC. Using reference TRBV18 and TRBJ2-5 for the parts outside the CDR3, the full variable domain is NAGVMQNPRHLVRRRGQEARLRCSPMKGHSHVYWYRQLPEEGLKFMVYLQKENIIDESGMPKERFSAEFPKEGPSILRIQQVVRGDSAAYFCASSPFGTSRETQYFGPGTRLLVL.

CDR3 residues: CSVARGSNQPQHF. The CDR3 nucleotides are TGCAGCGTGGCCCGGGGTAGCAATCAGCCCCAGCATTTT. This chain uses TRBV29-1 with TRBJ1-5, with no clear D. Germline V gene data show CDR1 as SQVTM and CDR2 as ANQGSEA. V was pared by 6 bases and J by 0 bases, with 9 bases between. The CDR3 covers 13 residues. The whole variable domain, remainder taken from reference TRBV29-1 and TRBJ1-5, is SAVISQKPSRDICQRGTSLTIQCQVDSQVTMMFWYRQQPGQSLTLIATANQGSEATYESGFVIDKFPISRPNLTFSTLTVSNMSPEDSSIYLCSVARGSNQPQHFGDGTRLSIL.

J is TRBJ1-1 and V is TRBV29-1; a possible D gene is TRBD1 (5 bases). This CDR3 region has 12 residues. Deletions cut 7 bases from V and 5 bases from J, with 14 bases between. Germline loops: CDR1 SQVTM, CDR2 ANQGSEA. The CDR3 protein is CSGGRDGTEAFF. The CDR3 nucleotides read TGCAGCGGGGGGAGGGACGGGACTGAAGCTTTCTTT.

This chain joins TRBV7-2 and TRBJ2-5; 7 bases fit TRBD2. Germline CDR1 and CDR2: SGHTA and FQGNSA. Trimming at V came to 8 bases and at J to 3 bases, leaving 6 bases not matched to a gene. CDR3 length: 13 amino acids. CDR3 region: CASDTSAKETQYF. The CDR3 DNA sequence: TGTGCCAGCGATACTAGCGCTAAAGAGACCCAGTACTTC.

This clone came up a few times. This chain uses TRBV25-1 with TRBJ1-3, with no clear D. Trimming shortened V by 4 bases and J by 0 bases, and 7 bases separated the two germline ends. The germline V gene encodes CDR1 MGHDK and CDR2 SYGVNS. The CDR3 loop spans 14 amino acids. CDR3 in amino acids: CASSGPGSGNTIYF. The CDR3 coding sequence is TGTGCCAGCAGTGGCCCCGGCTCTGGAAACACCATATATTTT.

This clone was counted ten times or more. CDR3 in amino acids: CASSPWGGKETQYF. Written as DNA, the CDR3 is TGTGCCAGCAGCCCGTGGGGGGGTAAAGAGACCCAGTACTTC. The J gene is TRBJ2-5, the V gene TRBV27; 7 positions agree with TRBD2. The CDR3 loop spans 14 amino acids. Germline V lookup: CDR1 MNHEY, CDR2 SMNVEV (reference sequence). The trim removed 6 bases at V and 3 bases at J, leaving 7 bases unmatched.

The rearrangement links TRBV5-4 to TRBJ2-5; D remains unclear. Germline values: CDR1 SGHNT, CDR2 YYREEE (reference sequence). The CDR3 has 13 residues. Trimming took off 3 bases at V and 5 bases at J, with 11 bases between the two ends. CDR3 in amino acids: CASSSAPWETQYF. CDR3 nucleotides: TGTGCCAGCAGCTCAGCTCCCTGGGAGACCCAGTACTTC.

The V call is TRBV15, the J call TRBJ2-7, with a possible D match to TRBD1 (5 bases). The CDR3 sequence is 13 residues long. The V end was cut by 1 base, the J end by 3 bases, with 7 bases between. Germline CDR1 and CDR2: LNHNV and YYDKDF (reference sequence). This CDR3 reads CATSRADSYEQYF. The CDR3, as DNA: TGTGCCACCAGCAGAGCCGACAGCTACGAGCAGTACTTC.

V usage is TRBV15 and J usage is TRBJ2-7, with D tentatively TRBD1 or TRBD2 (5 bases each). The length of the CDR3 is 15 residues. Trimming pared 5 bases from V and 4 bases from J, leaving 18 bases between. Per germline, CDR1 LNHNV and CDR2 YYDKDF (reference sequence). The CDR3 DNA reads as TGTGCCACCAGCGTAATAGGGCAGGGACGATACGAGCAGTACTTC. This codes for CATSVIGQGRYEQYF.

CDR3 nucleotide sequence: TGTGCCAGCAGTGAAGCCGGAGCCAAAAACATTCAGTACTTC. Its protein is CASSEAGAKNIQYF. The rearrangement uses TRBV25-1 and TRBJ2-4; D gene unclear. The ends were cut back, 2 bases at V and 0 bases at J, with 5 bases in the middle. The CDR3 covers 14 residues. Germline CDR1 is MGHDK and CDR2 is SYGVNS.

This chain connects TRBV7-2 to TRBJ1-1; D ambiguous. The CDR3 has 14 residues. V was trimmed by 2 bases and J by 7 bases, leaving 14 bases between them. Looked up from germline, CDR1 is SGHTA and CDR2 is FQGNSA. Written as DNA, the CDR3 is TGTGCCAGCAGCTTAAATGGGCAGTTAAATGAAGCTTTCTTT. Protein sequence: CASSLNGQLNEAFF.

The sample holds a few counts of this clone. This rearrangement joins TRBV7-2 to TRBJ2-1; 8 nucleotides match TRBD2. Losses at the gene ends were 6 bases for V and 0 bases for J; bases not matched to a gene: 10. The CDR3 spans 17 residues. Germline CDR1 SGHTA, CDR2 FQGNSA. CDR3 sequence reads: CASRDRRGRNSYNEQFF. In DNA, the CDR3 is TGTGCCAGCAGAGACAGACGCGGGAGGAACTCCTACAATGAGCAGTTCTTC.